This entry concerns a single T cell receptor beta chain. TCRdb reanalysed the 5' RACE reads using MiXCR and keeps one entry per CDR3 protein. The table shows approximately 340,000 distinct CDR3 sequences, with 13% occurring only once. V was shortened by 4 bases and J by 1 base, with 6 bases between the two germline ends. The length of the CDR3 is 12 residues. CDR1 and CDR2 (germline): SQVTM, ANQGSEA. The entry originates in a study of T-cell memory formation after mild COVID-19. The sequenced sample consisted of PBMCs or a T cell subset sorted from them (not recorded which). This TCR was sampled from a man younger than 35 who had mild COVID-19 (a few samples of this study predate the infection). Cell type and time point are not known. The chain carries TRBV29-1 and TRBJ2-3, with D uncertain. The DNA of the CDR3 is TGCAGCGTTGTCCCAGGCACAGATACGCAGTATTTT. The encoded protein is CSVVPGTDTQYF.